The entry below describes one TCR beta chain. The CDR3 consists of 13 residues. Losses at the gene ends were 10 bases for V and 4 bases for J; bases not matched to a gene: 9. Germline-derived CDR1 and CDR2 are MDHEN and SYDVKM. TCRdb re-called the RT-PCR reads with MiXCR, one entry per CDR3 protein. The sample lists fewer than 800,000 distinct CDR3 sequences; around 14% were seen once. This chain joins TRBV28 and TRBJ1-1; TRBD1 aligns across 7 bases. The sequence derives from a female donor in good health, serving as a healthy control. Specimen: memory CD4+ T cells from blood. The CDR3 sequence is CATNRGDGTEAFF. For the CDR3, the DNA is TGTGCCACAAACAGGGGTGATGGCACTGAAGCTTTCTTT.